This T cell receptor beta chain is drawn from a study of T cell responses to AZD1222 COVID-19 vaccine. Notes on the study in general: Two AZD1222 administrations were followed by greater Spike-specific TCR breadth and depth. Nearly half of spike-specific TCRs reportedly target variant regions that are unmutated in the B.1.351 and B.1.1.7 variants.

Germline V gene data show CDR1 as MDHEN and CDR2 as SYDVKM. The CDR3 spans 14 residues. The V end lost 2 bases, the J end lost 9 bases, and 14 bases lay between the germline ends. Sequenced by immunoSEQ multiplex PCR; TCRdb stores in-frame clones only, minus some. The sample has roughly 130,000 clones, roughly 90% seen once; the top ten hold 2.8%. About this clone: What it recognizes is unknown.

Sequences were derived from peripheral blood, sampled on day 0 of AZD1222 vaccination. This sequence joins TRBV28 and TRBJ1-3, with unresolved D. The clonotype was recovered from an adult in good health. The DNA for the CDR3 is TGTGCCAGCAGTTTAGACTCCACTGTTGGCACCATATATTTT. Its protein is CASSLDSTVGTIYF.